Listed below are T cell receptor beta chains from one sample, sequenced in a study of blood T cells in healthy people across ages. Via MiXCR, TCRdb re-called the 5' RACE reads, giving one row per CDR3 protein. The data hold roughly 2 million distinct CDR3 sequences, with roughly 50% observed a single time. Sequencing input: blood. The receptors were sampled from a middle-aged woman in good health. The CDR3 runs from the conserved cysteine through the conserved F or W. Each record gives: D gene, V gene, clone size, J gene, CDR3 DNA, CDR3 protein. D genes are given only for firm matches. Some rows have no size entry. The others give once, few or many, or a class for an expanded clone.

D gene: TRBD2; V gene: TRBV6-2/TRBV6-3; clone size: .; J gene: TRBJ2-7; CDR3 DNA: TGTGCCAGCACGGGGGGACCCCCCTCCTACGAGCAGTACTTC; CDR3 protein: CASTGGPPSYEQYF
D gene: .; V gene: TRBV9; clone size: .; J gene: TRBJ2-3; CDR3 DNA: TGTGCCAGCAGCCAACCACAGGGTTGGGAGGGGAGCACAGATACGCAGTATTTT; CDR3 protein: CASSQPQGWEGSTDTQYF
D gene: .; V gene: TRBV5-1; clone size: .; J gene: TRBJ2-5; CDR3 DNA: TGCGCCAGCAGCTTGGAGGTCCAGGGGGGTGAGCAGTACTTC; CDR3 protein: CASSLEVQGGEQYF
D gene: TRBD1; V gene: TRBV11-3; clone size: .; J gene: TRBJ2-5; CDR3 DNA: TGTGCCAGCAGCTTGGGGACAGGGTATGAGACCCAGTACTTC; CDR3 protein: CASSLGTGYETQYF
D gene: TRBD1; V gene: TRBV6-5; clone size: .; J gene: TRBJ1-4; CDR3 DNA: TGTGCCAGCAAGACACAGGGGATGGGTGAAAAACTGTTTTTT; CDR3 protein: CASKTQGMGEKLFF
D gene: TRBD1; V gene: TRBV11-2; clone size: .; J gene: TRBJ2-7; CDR3 DNA: TGTGCCAGCAGCTTCACCGGGACAGGGAATTCCGAGCAGTACTTC; CDR3 protein: CASSFTGTGNSEQYF
D gene: TRBD2; V gene: TRBV6-1; clone size: .; J gene: TRBJ2-5; CDR3 DNA: TGTGCCAGCAGTGAAGTTAGCGGGACATTGGAAGAGACCCAGTACTTC; CDR3 protein: CASSEVSGTLEETQYF
D gene: .; V gene: TRBV2; clone size: .; J gene: TRBJ1-6; CDR3 DNA: TGTGCCAGCAGGATTGACACTGGCCTCCACTTT; CDR3 protein: CASRIDTGLHF
D gene: TRBD1; V gene: TRBV7-9; clone size: once; J gene: TRBJ2-3; CDR3 DNA: TGTGCCAGCAGCCGCAGACAGGGGCGCCTGGATGGCGATACGCAGTATTTT; CDR3 protein: CASSRRQGRLDGDTQYF
D gene: .; V gene: TRBV9; clone size: .; J gene: TRBJ2-1; CDR3 DNA: TGTGCCAGCAGCGTAGCTAGGCTCCCCGGAGATGAGCAGTTCTTC; CDR3 protein: CASSVARLPGDEQFF
D gene: .; V gene: TRBV10-3; clone size: .; J gene: TRBJ2-4; CDR3 DNA: TGTGCCATCAGTGAATGGAACAATGAGCAGTACTTC; CDR3 protein: CAISEWNNEQYF
D gene: TRBD2; V gene: TRBV6-5; clone size: few; J gene: TRBJ2-1; CDR3 DNA: TGTGCCACCTCTCTAGCGGGGGGTTACAATGAGCAGTTCTTC; CDR3 protein: CATSLAGGYNEQFF
D gene: TRBD1; V gene: TRBV24-1; clone size: .; J gene: TRBJ2-5; CDR3 DNA: TGTGCCACGGGGATCTGGGACAGGGATCAAGAGACCCAGTACTTC; CDR3 protein: CATGIWDRDQETQYF
D gene: .; V gene: TRBV6-1; clone size: .; J gene: TRBJ2-5; CDR3 DNA: TGTGCCAGCAGCCCCCGGACTCCTGGCTTGTCGATGGAGACCCAGTACTTC; CDR3 protein: CASSPRTPGLSMETQYF
D gene: .; V gene: TRBV6-5; clone size: .; J gene: TRBJ2-3; CDR3 DNA: TGTGCCAGCAGTTACGGGCTCCCGAGCACAGATACGCAGTATTTT; CDR3 protein: CASSYGLPSTDTQYF
D gene: .; V gene: TRBV6-2/TRBV6-3; clone size: .; J gene: TRBJ1-5; CDR3 DNA: TGTGCCAGCAGTTCTATACGTCGGGGTTCCAATCAGCCCCAGCATTTT; CDR3 protein: CASSSIRRGSNQPQHF
D gene: .; V gene: TRBV6-5; clone size: .; J gene: TRBJ1-5; CDR3 DNA: TGTGCCAGCAAGCAAGGGGGTCAGGGCAATCAGCCCCAGCATTTT; CDR3 protein: CASKQGGQGNQPQHF
D gene: TRBD1; V gene: TRBV7-8; clone size: .; J gene: TRBJ2-4; CDR3 DNA: TGTGCCAGCAGCTTAGGACTACAGGGGGCTAGGGACATTCAGTACTTC; CDR3 protein: CASSLGLQGARDIQYF
D gene: .; V gene: TRBV5-1; clone size: few; J gene: TRBJ2-7; CDR3 DNA: TGCGCCAGCAGCTTGATAGCAGTGGGAGCCTACGAGCAGTACTTC; CDR3 protein: CASSLIAVGAYEQYF
D gene: TRBD2; V gene: TRBV7-3; clone size: .; J gene: TRBJ2-3; CDR3 DNA: TGTGCCAGCAGCTTTAACCCGACTAGCACAGAGACGCAGTATTTT; CDR3 protein: CASSFNPTSTETQYF
D gene: TRBD2; V gene: TRBV20-1; clone size: .; J gene: TRBJ2-5; CDR3 DNA: TGCAGTGCTCAAAAAGCGGGGGGGTCCCTCCCCGGGGAGACCCAGTACTTC; CDR3 protein: CSAQKAGGSLPGETQYF
D gene: .; V gene: TRBV7-9; clone size: many; J gene: TRBJ1-1; CDR3 DNA: TGTGCCAGCAGCTCTACCGGGGTGATGTCTGAAGCTTTCTTT; CDR3 protein: CASSSTGVMSEAFF
D gene: .; V gene: TRBV4-2; clone size: .; J gene: TRBJ2-3; CDR3 DNA: TGTGCCAGCAGCCAAGTCTCTTTAGATACGCAGTATTTT; CDR3 protein: CASSQVSLDTQYF
D gene: .; V gene: TRBV20-1; clone size: .; J gene: TRBJ1-1; CDR3 DNA: TGCAGTGCTAATTCGGGACGGGGGAACACTGAAGCTTTCTTT; CDR3 protein: CSANSGRGNTEAFF
D gene: TRBD1; V gene: TRBV5-1; clone size: .; J gene: TRBJ2-5; CDR3 DNA: TGCGCCAGCAGCAAGGGACAGAAAGAGACCCAGTACTTC; CDR3 protein: CASSKGQKETQYF
D gene: .; V gene: TRBV20-1; clone size: few; J gene: TRBJ2-7; CDR3 DNA: TGCAGTGCTAGAGATTCCCCGACTAGCTACGAGCAGTACTTC; CDR3 protein: CSARDSPTSYEQYF
D gene: TRBD1; V gene: TRBV29-1; clone size: .; J gene: TRBJ2-1; CDR3 DNA: TGCAGCGTCTCGATGGTGACAGGGGGATTGGAGACCCAGTTCTTC; CDR3 protein: CSVSMVTGGLETQFF
D gene: .; V gene: TRBV4-1; clone size: .; J gene: TRBJ1-5; CDR3 DNA: TGCGCCAGCAGCCAAGATCTGGGGATTGTACAGCCCCAGCATTTT; CDR3 protein: CASSQDLGIVQPQHF
D gene: .; V gene: TRBV28; clone size: few; J gene: TRBJ2-1; CDR3 DNA: TGTGCCAGCAGTTTTTTAGCCTCTAATGAGCAGTTCTTC; CDR3 protein: CASSFLASNEQFF
D gene: TRBD2; V gene: TRBV4-1; clone size: .; J gene: TRBJ2-7; CDR3 DNA: TGCGCCAGCAGCAGCCGGGACTATCAAACCTACGAGCAGTACTTC; CDR3 protein: CASSSRDYQTYEQYF
D gene: TRBD1; V gene: TRBV4-3; clone size: .; J gene: TRBJ1-2; CDR3 DNA: TGCGCCAGCAGCCAAGAGGGTGGACAGGTGGGCCTCTATGGCTACACCTTC; CDR3 protein: CASSQEGGQVGLYGYTF
D gene: .; V gene: TRBV6-1; clone size: .; J gene: TRBJ2-7; CDR3 DNA: TGTGCCAGCAGTGAATCAGTGGGAAGCTTCTACGAGCAGTACTTC; CDR3 protein: CASSESVGSFYEQYF
D gene: .; V gene: TRBV7-8; clone size: .; J gene: TRBJ2-3; CDR3 DNA: TGTGCCAGCAGCTCCTTAGGACTTCTGAGCACAGATACGCAGTATTTT; CDR3 protein: CASSSLGLLSTDTQYF
D gene: TRBD2; V gene: TRBV7-9; clone size: few; J gene: TRBJ2-1; CDR3 DNA: TGTGCCAGCAGCTTACGGGGTGGCGCGGGGGGGTCCAATGAGCAGTTCTTC; CDR3 protein: CASSLRGGAGGSNEQFF
D gene: .; V gene: TRBV20-1; clone size: .; J gene: TRBJ2-5; CDR3 DNA: TGCAGTGCTAGATCCGGGCGGGCATTCCAAGAGACCCAGTACTTC; CDR3 protein: CSARSGRAFQETQYF
D gene: TRBD1; V gene: TRBV6-5; clone size: .; J gene: TRBJ2-3; CDR3 DNA: TGTGCCAGCAGTTATAGATCCCGGTGGACAGGTTTTACAGATACGCAGTATTTT; CDR3 protein: CASSYRSRWTGFTDTQYF
D gene: .; V gene: TRBV6-4; clone size: .; J gene: TRBJ1-2; CDR3 DNA: TGTGCCAGCAGTGAGTCAGCCAGCTGGAACTATGGCTACACCTTC; CDR3 protein: CASSESASWNYGYTF
D gene: .; V gene: TRBV5-6; clone size: few; J gene: TRBJ2-1; CDR3 DNA: TGTGCCAGCAGCTTGAGGGGGGGGGACTACAATGAGCAGTTCTTC; CDR3 protein: CASSLRGGDYNEQFF
D gene: .; V gene: TRBV10-1; clone size: .; J gene: TRBJ2-7; CDR3 DNA: TGCGCCACCAGTTGGGGGATTGGCGCTTACGAGCAGTACTTC; CDR3 protein: CATSWGIGAYEQYF
D gene: TRBD2; V gene: TRBV12-3/TRBV12-4; clone size: .; J gene: TRBJ2-3; CDR3 DNA: TGTGCCAGCAGTTTTCCCCCTAGCGGGGGGGGACTCACAGATACGCAGTATTTT; CDR3 protein: CASSFPPSGGGLTDTQYF
D gene: .; V gene: TRBV28; clone size: .; J gene: TRBJ1-1; CDR3 DNA: TGTGCCAGCAGTTTGTGGGGGGAGAGGGGGAACACTGAAGCTTTCTTT; CDR3 protein: CASSLWGERGNTEAFF